This T cell receptor (beta chain) was sequenced during a study of blood T cell repertoires in COVID-19. This CDR3 has 16 residues. J lost 5 bases, V lost 2 bases, and 7 bases had no gene match. CDR1 and CDR2 (germline): MNHNS, SASEGT. TCRdb's table, derived via immunoSEQ multiplex PCR, lists solely in-frame clones and lacks some. Seen here are 300,000 to 350,000 clones, 75% to 95% observed once, and the top ten hold roughly 7%. The sequence was obtained from a woman aged 25 to 39 with COVID-19, enrolled during active disease. The sequenced sample consisted of peripheral blood. The chain employs TRBV6-1 and TRBJ2-5; 11 bases line up with TRBD2. CDR3 residues: CASSETASGRFETQYF. The CDR3 coding sequence is TGTGCCAGCAGTGAAACGGCTAGCGGGAGGTTTGAGACCCAGTACTTC.